This TCR beta chain was observed in a study of T cells after yellow fever vaccination (dated by TCRdb to the late 2010s). The study in broad terms: The SMART-Seq v4 Ultra Low Input RNA kit was used to prepare libraries from fractions with low cell numbers. Bulk TCR alpha and beta repertoires were sequenced longitudinally to track T-cell clones before and after primary and booster YFV17D yellow fever vaccination. Two healthy male donors, one aged 18 to 30 and one aged 30 to 40 years, made up the cohort. Blood was drawn at multiple timepoints before and after primary and secondary immunization, with bulk PBMC replicates and cell subsets isolated. Overall study results and their limits: A small fraction of clonotypes showed up in both the CD4 and CD8 compartments, probably as a result of convergent recombination. Because abundant contaminating clonotypes from the bulk population could be contained in FACS-sorted repertoires, computational filtering was required. After the booster, most clones that had expanded after primary vaccination were detected again (nearly 98% of CD4 and around 88% of CD8), suggesting broad maintenance of memory. The study included only two donors, which limits how far the findings can be generalized. Compared with the primary T-cell response, the secondary T-cell response was faster but weaker, reaching its peak on day 5 rather than on day 15.

Sequenced using an Illumina NovaSeq 6000. Synthesis of TCR cDNA relied on 5'RACE template switching, a step that introduced a universal primer site along with unique molecular identifiers. Priming for cDNA synthesis came from both the TCR alpha and TCR beta constant segments. Library amplification involved two PCR steps, and the second step added sample barcodes and sequencing adapters. Libraries were sequenced on Illumina HiSeq 2500 (2x100 bp) or NovaSeq (2x150 bp). Under the source paper's analysis protocol: MIGEC handled demultiplexing of reads and collapsing into UMI consensus sequences, while MiXCR performed V(D)J alignment. Vaccine-responding clonotypes were identified with edgeR using replicate PBMC samples, with FDR below 0.01 and a log2 fold change above 5 up to day 15 being required. Each bulk clonotype was labeled CD4 or CD8 based on which sequenced repertoire, CD4 or CD8, contained the clonotype at higher abundance. TCRdb passed the public sequencing reads through fastp at Q25 and MiXCR, retaining productive beta sequences. Entries that share a CDR3 protein sequence are merged under the most common genes and DNA. TCRdb's processing, not the study's, gives the V and J calls here. The table for this sample lists some 150,000 distinct CDR3 sequences; about a tenth of them were counted only once. The ten largest clones represent roughly 33% of the sample.

The treatment or condition label corresponds to: live attenuated yellow fever vaccine strain. PBMCs were isolated from peripheral blood using a standard Ficoll-Paque protocol. CD4 and CD8 T-cell fractions were isolated with Dynabeads CD4 and CD8 positive selection kits. TriZol was used to extract RNA from bulk PBMCs, CD4 and CD8 fractions, and dextramer-positive and dextramer-negative fractions. As for this clonotype: Its antigen is unknown. No qualities accompany the bases; no much larger clone lies one base away.

Taken from the germline V gene (reference sequence), the CDR1 and CDR2 loops are DFQATT and SNEGSKA. The CDR3, cysteine through phenylalanine, is 14 amino acids long. Only the CDR3 DNA stays, 42 bases, in frame from base 1. The trim is 4 bases for V and 7 bases for J, with a gap of 14 bases between the germline ends. This receptor was taken from a man between 18 and 35 years old who received the YFV17D yellow fever vaccine. The rearranged segments are TRBV20-1 and TRBJ1-6, and TRBD1 may be the D gene, going by 6 matching bases. Here the sequenced sample was CD8+ T cells sorted from PBMCs, taken 45 days after the yellow fever booster vaccination. The bases read TGCAGTGCTAACCCGGGGGGCGAGAATTCACCCCTCCACTTT. Translation gives CSANPGGENSPLHF.